The rows below give T cell receptor beta chains drawn from one sample of a study of blood T cell dynamics during melanoma immunotherapy. This table comes from immunoSEQ multiplex PCR, and its TCRdb copy is limited to in-frame clones, with some not included. The sample consists of about 15,000 clones, about 83% of them appearing once. Sequenced here: blood, sampled from a patient treated with checkpoint blockade. The receptors come from a human donor with melanoma. Both conserved end residues are part of each CDR3. The D gene is left open where the match is weak. Where a row states a size, it is once, few, many or the class of an expanded clone; other rows omit it.

size: .; D: .; V: TRBV11-2; J: TRBJ2-7; CDR3: CASSTVRAGQLEQYF; DNA: TGTGCCAGCAGCACCGTACGGGCGGGACAGCTCGAGCAGTACTTC
size: .; D: TRBD1; V: TRBV10-2; J: TRBJ2-7; CDR3: CASSENRGTYEQYF; DNA: TGCGCCAGCAGTGAAAACAGGGGGACCTACGAGCAGTACTTC
size: .; D: .; V: TRBV7-2; J: TRBJ2-3; CDR3: CASSRRRDTQYF; DNA: TGTGCCAGCAGCCGGCGCCGGGATACGCAGTATTTT
size: .; D: .; V: TRBV18; J: TRBJ2-5; CDR3: CASSQQETQYF; DNA: TGTGCCAGCTCACAACAAGAGACCCAGTACTTC
size: .; D: .; V: TRBV19; J: TRBJ2-3; CDR3: CASSISTDTQYF; DNA: TGTGCCAGTAGTATATCGACAGATACGCAGTATTTT
size: few; D: .; V: TRBV7-8; J: TRBJ1-1; CDR3: CASSSKGGTEAFF; DNA: TGTGCCAGCAGCTCGAAGGGGGGCACTGAAGCTTTCTTT
size: .; D: TRBD1; V: TRBV7-2; J: TRBJ1-4; CDR3: CASSLRDRGEKLFF; DNA: TGTGCCAGCAGCCTCCGGGACAGGGGAGAAAAACTGTTTTTT
size: .; D: .; V: TRBV5-5; J: TRBJ1-2; CDR3: CASSLAVGGNYGYTF; DNA: TGTGCCAGCAGCTTGGCCGTGGGGGGCAACTATGGCTACACCTTC
size: .; D: .; V: TRBV7-2; J: TRBJ1-2; CDR3: CASSLASSGLYGYTF; DNA: TGTGCCAGCAGCTTAGCGTCCTCCGGTCTATATGGCTACACCTTC
size: few; D: .; V: TRBV15; J: TRBJ2-2; CDR3: CATTDRSGELFF; DNA: TGTGCCACCACCGATAGATCCGGGGAGCTGTTTTTT
size: few; D: TRBD1; V: TRBV11-2; J: TRBJ1-2; CDR3: CASSFRTGGYGYTF; DNA: TGTGCCAGCAGCTTTAGGACAGGGGGCTATGGCTACACCTTC
size: .; D: TRBD1; V: TRBV19; J: TRBJ2-7; CDR3: CASTLGQGRDEQYF; DNA: TGTGCCAGTACCCTGGGACAGGGTAGGGACGAGCAGTACTTC
size: .; D: .; V: TRBV7-8; J: TRBJ2-3; CDR3: CASSLAGTSTDTQYF; DNA: TGTGCCAGCAGCTTAGCGGGGACCAGCACAGATACGCAGTATTTT
size: .; D: .; V: TRBV18; J: TRBJ1-2; CDR3: CASSSDNFDYTF; DNA: TGTGCCAGCTCAAGTGACAACTTTGACTACACCTTC
size: .; D: TRBD1; V: TRBV29-1; J: TRBJ2-7; CDR3: CSVVPGTAYEQYF; DNA: TGCAGCGTGGTCCCCGGGACAGCCTACGAGCAGTACTTC
size: .; D: .; V: TRBV5-1; J: TRBJ2-4; CDR3: CASSASVGKNIQYF; DNA: TGCGCCAGCTCCGCCTCTGTAGGCAAAAACATTCAGTACTTC
size: .; D: TRBD1; V: TRBV5-1; J: TRBJ2-5; CDR3: CASSQGQGAFFETQYF; DNA: TGCGCCAGCAGCCAAGGACAGGGGGCTTTTTTCGAGACCCAGTACTTC
size: .; D: .; V: TRBV30; J: TRBJ2-6; CDR3: CASSSSGANVLTF; DNA: TGTGCCTCCTCAAGTTCTGGGGCCAACGTCCTGACTTTC
size: .; D: .; V: TRBV10-3; J: TRBJ1-5; CDR3: CAISTQRQANQPQHF; DNA: TGTGCCATCAGTACTCAACGCCAGGCGAATCAGCCCCAGCATTTT
size: .; D: TRBD1; V: TRBV6-6; J: TRBJ2-5; CDR3: CASSVDREETQYF; DNA: TGTGCCAGCAGCGTAGACAGGGAAGAGACCCAGTACTTC
size: .; D: .; V: TRBV4-1; J: TRBJ2-3; CDR3: CASSQTGHRTDTQYF; DNA: TGCGCCAGCAGCCAGACAGGCCACCGCACAGATACGCAGTATTTT
size: .; D: .; V: TRBV11-2; J: TRBJ1-5; CDR3: CASSPTGGSNQPQHF; DNA: TGTGCCAGCAGTCCAACCGGGGGTAGCAATCAGCCCCAGCATTTT
size: .; D: .; V: TRBV5-1; J: TRBJ2-2; CDR3: CASSLRQINTGELFF; DNA: TGCGCCAGCAGCTTGCGGCAGATTAACACCGGGGAGCTGTTTTTT
size: once; D: .; V: TRBV18; J: TRBJ2-5; CDR3: CASSPQGTGETQYF; DNA: TGTGCCAGCTCACCACAGGGAACGGGAGAGACCCAGTACTTC
size: .; D: TRBD2; V: TRBV5-1; J: TRBJ2-3; CDR3: CASSLGRGSSTDTQYF; DNA: TGCGCCAGCAGCTTGGGGCGGGGGAGTAGCACAGATACGCAGTATTTT
size: few; D: .; V: TRBV9; J: TRBJ1-3; CDR3: CASSVAPRASGNTIYF; DNA: TGTGCCAGCAGCGTAGCACCCCGGGCGTCTGGAAACACCATATATTTT
size: once; D: .; V: TRBV18; J: TRBJ2-7; CDR3: CASSRFGPGLSRSEQYF; DNA: TGTGCCAGCTCACGGTTTGGACCGGGACTCAGCCGTAGCGAGCAGTACTTC
size: few; D: .; V: TRBV5-4; J: TRBJ1-4; CDR3: CASSSGPGLYNEKLFF; DNA: TGTGCCAGCAGCTCTGGCCCGGGGCTGTATAATGAAAAACTGTTTTTT
size: .; D: .; V: TRBV5-6; J: TRBJ2-3; CDR3: CASSLVFWGTTDTQYF; DNA: TGTGCCAGCAGCTTGGTTTTTTGGGGAACCACAGATACGCAGTATTTT
size: .; D: .; V: TRBV6-1; J: TRBJ2-7; CDR3: CASRAHSSYEQYF; DNA: TGTGCCAGCCGGGCACATAGCTCCTACGAGCAGTACTTC
size: .; D: .; V: TRBV28; J: TRBJ1-6; CDR3: CASSLVGQSSYNSPLHF; DNA: TGTGCCAGCAGTTTAGTCGGACAGAGCTCCTATAATTCACCCCTCCACTTT
size: once; D: .; V: TRBV5-4; J: TRBJ2-3; CDR3: CASSLDGGGTDTQYF; DNA: TGTGCCAGCAGCTTGGACGGCGGGGGCACAGATACGCAGTATTTT
size: .; D: TRBD1; V: TRBV5-1; J: TRBJ2-5; CDR3: CASSLGDRVQTQYF; DNA: TGCGCCAGCAGCTTGGGGGACAGGGTCCAGACCCAGTACTTC
size: .; D: .; V: TRBV11-2; J: TRBJ2-1; CDR3: CASSSGYSSSYNEQFF; DNA: TGTGCCAGCAGCTCAGGGTACTCCTCTTCCTACAATGAGCAGTTCTTC
size: .; D: TRBD1; V: TRBV5-4; J: TRBJ1-4; CDR3: CASSSGGADEKLFF; DNA: TGTGCCAGCAGCTCAGGGGGCGCCGATGAAAAACTGTTTTTT
size: .; D: TRBD2; V: TRBV29-1; J: TRBJ2-5; CDR3: CSVLRSGLYPSETQYF; DNA: TGCAGCGTGCTGCGCTCGGGACTATACCCGTCAGAGACCCAGTACTTC
size: .; D: .; V: TRBV2; J: TRBJ2-7; CDR3: CASSRTAATNYEQYF; DNA: TGTGCCAGCAGTCGGACAGCCGCGACCAACTACGAGCAGTACTTC
size: .; D: TRBD1; V: TRBV15; J: TRBJ1-2; CDR3: CATSRDSLGTVTYTF; DNA: TGTGCCACCAGCAGAGATAGTCTCGGGACAGTAACCTACACCTTC
size: few; D: TRBD1; V: TRBV7-2; J: TRBJ2-7; CDR3: CASSPRGQGASEGYEQYF; DNA: TGTGCCAGCAGCCCACGGGGACAGGGGGCCTCCGAGGGGTACGAGCAGTACTTC
size: .; D: .; V: TRBV4-2; J: TRBJ1-6; CDR3: CASSPGPGEGNSPLHF; DNA: TGTGCCAGCAGCCCGGGCCCAGGGGAGGGTAATTCACCCCTCCACTTT
size: .; D: TRBD1; V: TRBV6-1; J: TRBJ1-2; CDR3: CASSWDRYGYTF; DNA: TGTGCCAGCAGTTGGGACAGATATGGCTACACCTTC